Listed here are 25 T cell receptor beta chains from one sample, sequenced in a study of shared clonotypes between healthy human individuals. Sequenced by immunoSEQ multiplex PCR; TCRdb stores in-frame clones only, minus some. This table holds about 480,000 clones, approximately 79% found once. The sample comprised PBMCs. Receptors originate from a woman aged 40 to 49 in good health. Some clones in this sample may be carry-over from other donors' samples.

This chain connects TRBV4-2 to TRBJ2-3; D gene unclear. The CDR3 is 15 amino acids. Deletions cut 0 bases from V and 1 base from J, with 8 bases between. Germline lookup yields CDR1 LGHNA and CDR2 YNFKEQ. The CDR3 region is CASSQDHRGTDTQYF. DNA for the CDR3: TGTGCCAGCAGCCAAGATCATCGCGGCACAGATACGCAGTATTTT.

V gene TRBV7-9 combines with J gene TRBJ2-1; no clear D. The germline gives CDR1 SEHNR, CDR2 FQNEAQ (reference sequence). The CDR3 is 16 amino acids. The V and J ends lost 1 base and 3 bases respectively, with 13 bases between them. CDR3 region: CASSLEAPRDYNEQFF. The CDR3 DNA sequence: TGTGCCAGCAGCTTAGAGGCCCCAAGGGACTACAATGAGCAGTTCTTC.

This clone was recorded only once. The chain combines TRBV10-3 with TRBJ2-3, with TRBD2 identical over 9 bases. The CDR3 runs 15 residues. With V trimmed by 3 bases and J by 3 bases, 4 bases remained unmatched. The germline V gene encodes CDR1 ENHRY and CDR2 SYGVKD. The CDR3 sequence is CAISEGAGGTDTQYF. The CDR3 DNA is TGTGCCATCAGTGAAGGAGCGGGAGGTACAGATACGCAGTATTTT.

The rearrangement links TRBV7-8 to TRBJ2-7; D is perhaps TRBD2 (6 bases). Germline loops: CDR1 SGHVS, CDR2 FQNEAQ. Trimming took off 5 bases at V and 4 bases at J, with 15 bases between the two ends. There are 14 residues in the CDR3. The CDR3 coding sequence is TGTGCCAGCAGCCGGAGACTAGTGGGATACGAGCAGTACTTC. Protein product: CASSRRLVGYEQYF.

The CDR3 nucleotides are TGTGCCAGCAGCTTTTCAATAGGAACCTACAATGAGCAGTTCTTC. This gives the protein CASSFSIGTYNEQFF. The chain uses TRBV11-3 and TRBJ2-1; D unresolved. Per germline, CDR1 SGHNT and CDR2 YENEEA. V gave up 3 bases and J gave up 2 bases, with 11 bases separating them. The CDR3 spans 15 residues.

This sequence joins TRBV2 and TRBJ1-1, with 9 nucleotides matching TRBD1. Germline CDR1 SNHLY, CDR2 FYNNEI. Unmatched junction bases numbered 8, after V lost 5 bases and J lost 4 bases. This CDR3 contains 15 residues. CDR3 sequence reads: CASSPFTGGGTEAFF. CDR3 coding DNA: TGTGCCAGCAGTCCTTTTACAGGGGGCGGCACTGAAGCTTTCTTT.

The V gene is TRBV11-2, the J gene TRBJ1-3, with 7 bases matching TRBD1. Germline values: CDR1 SGHAT, CDR2 FQNNGV. This CDR3 has 14 residues. J was trimmed by 2 bases and V by 5 bases; bases with no gene match: 3. CDR3: CASSLQGTGNTIYF. The CDR3 DNA is TGTGCCAGCAGCCTACAGGGGACTGGAAACACCATATATTTT.

The chain couples TRBV5-1 to TRBJ2-5, with D unclear. The CDR3 runs 14 residues. Trimming pared 6 bases from V and 2 bases from J, leaving 14 bases between. In germline, CDR1 is SGHRS, CDR2 YFSETQ. For the CDR3, the DNA is TGCGCCAGCACCTCCGGTCCCGAACAAGAGACCCAGTACTTC. Residues: CASTSGPEQETQYF.

The chain links TRBV5-1 to TRBJ2-3, with D possibly being TRBD2 (5 bases). The CDR3 extends over 14 amino acids. Trimming took 1 base from V and 3 from J, leaving 9 bases between them. Looked up from germline, CDR1 is SGHRS and CDR2 is YFSETQ. The CDR3 is CASSLTRETDTQYF. DNA of the CDR3: TGCGCCAGCAGCTTGACTAGGGAGACAGATACGCAGTATTTT.

The chain carries TRBV7-6 and TRBJ2-2; 15 bases line up with TRBD2. Germline CDR1 is SGHVS and CDR2 is FNYEAQ. Trimming cost V 6 bases and J 6 bases; bases outside gene matches: 11. CDR3 size: 18 residues. This CDR3 is CASRAVGTSGRMPGELFF. The CDR3 DNA reads TGTGCCAGCAGGGCCGTGGGGACTAGCGGGAGGATGCCCGGGGAGCTGTTTTTT.

The rearrangement joins TRBV7-8 to TRBJ2-5; D not certain. Germline assignment: CDR1 SGHVS and CDR2 FQNEAQ. The CDR3 sequence is 13 residues long. The V and J ends lost 3 bases and 1 base respectively, with 6 bases between them. CDR3: CASSFGTQETQYF. CDR3 DNA sequence: TGTGCCAGCAGCTTCGGCACCCAAGAGACCCAGTACTTC.

The chain couples TRBV28 to TRBJ1-2; D is undetermined. Looked up from germline, CDR1 is MDHEN and CDR2 is SYDVKM. Deletions cut 5 bases from V and 11 bases from J, with 12 bases between. The CDR3 consists of 11 residues. The CDR3 protein is CASSTPEEYTF. CDR3 in DNA: TGTGCCAGCAGTACCCCCGAGGAGTACACCTTC.

This chain uses TRBV4-2 with TRBJ2-2; 8 nucleotides align to TRBD2. V gave up 0 bases and J gave up 0 bases; unmatched junction bases: 6. CDR3 length equals 18 residues. Germline CDR1 is LGHNA and CDR2 is YNFKEQ. This chain's CDR3 is CASSQDPFSGANTGELFF. The CDR3 DNA reads TGTGCCAGCAGCCAAGACCCCTTTAGCGGGGCGAACACCGGGGAGCTGTTTTTT.

The rearrangement joins TRBV10-3 to TRBJ2-3; D could derive from TRBD1 or TRBD2 (5 bases each). V was cut by 2 bases and J by 2 bases, with 11 bases left in between. The germline gives CDR1 ENHRY, CDR2 SYGVKD. The CDR3 has 15 amino acids. The CDR3 region is CAISELGTNTDTQYF. Written as DNA, the CDR3 is TGTGCCATCAGTGAGCTGGGGACGAACACAGATACGCAGTATTTT.

This chain joins TRBV5-1 and TRBJ1-2; D is unresolved. Germline-derived CDR1 and CDR2 are SGHRS and YFSETQ. The CDR3 loop spans 14 amino acids. V lost 1 base, J lost 7 bases, and 14 bases lay in between. CDR3: CASSLRPTSGGYTF. The DNA for the CDR3 is TGCGCCAGCAGCTTGAGGCCGACATCAGGTGGCTACACCTTC.

Points on this clone: Other DNA sequences of this sample code for an identical CDR3. The chain has TRBV27 and TRBJ1-2; D unresolved. This CDR3 has 13 amino acids. Germline V gene lookup returns CDR1 MNHEY and CDR2 SMNVEV (reference sequence). Trimming removed 0 bases from V and 3 bases from J, with 5 bases in between. DNA for the CDR3: TGTGCCAGCAGTTTATCGGCGTACTATGGCTACACCTTC. Protein product: CASSLSAYYGYTF.

The genes are TRBV27 and TRBJ2-7; a possible D gene is TRBD1 (5 bases). CDR1 and CDR2 (germline): MNHEY, SMNVEV (reference sequence). V was trimmed by 3 bases and J by 9 bases, leaving 21 bases between them. This CDR3 region has 15 residues. The CDR3 loop is CASSLNRVIHQGQYF. DNA of the CDR3: TGTGCCAGCAGTTTGAACCGGGTCATTCACCAGGGGCAGTACTTC.

V gene TRBV5-1 combines with J gene TRBJ2-3; no reliable D call. CDR3 length equals 14 residues. V was clipped by 5 bases and J by 0 bases, with 10 bases between them. Germline assignment: CDR1 SGHRS and CDR2 YFSETQ. In nucleotides, the CDR3 is TGCGCCAGCAGGATCTATTCCAGCACAGATACGCAGTATTTT. It encodes CASRIYSSTDTQYF.

The chain recombines TRBV5-4 with TRBJ2-1; 7 nucleotides line up with TRBD2. CDR1 and CDR2 (germline): SGHNT, YYREEE (reference sequence). The CDR3 sequence is 16 residues long. The J segment lost 9 bases and the V segment lost 4 bases, leaving 16 bases of the junction unmatched. CDR3 amino acids: CASSPPGAGVPSEQFF. The CDR3 nucleotides read TGTGCCAGCAGCCCCCCAGGTGCGGGAGTACCGAGTGAGCAGTTCTTC.

J is TRBJ2-7 and V is TRBV11-2; TRBD2 matches 8 bases. This CDR3 spans 18 amino acids. V shed 3 bases and J 3 bases; nucleotides not matched to a gene: 16. Germline values: CDR1 SGHAT, CDR2 FQNNGV. The CDR3 DNA sequence: TGTGCCAGCAGCTTTCGATCTAGCGGGCAAGGAATACTCTACGAGCAGTACTTC. Its protein is CASSFRSSGQGILYEQYF.

The V gene is TRBV5-1, the J gene TRBJ2-3, with 8 bases identical to TRBD2. With 0 bases clipped from V and 3 bases from J, the junction kept 3 bases outside the gene matches. The CDR3 runs 15 residues. Germline-derived CDR1 and CDR2 are SGHRS and YFSETQ. CDR3 sequence reads: CASSLGSGKTDTQYF. CDR3 nucleotide sequence: TGCGCCAGCAGCTTGGGTAGCGGGAAAACAGATACGCAGTATTTT.

The chain carries TRBV29-1 and TRBJ1-4; D may be TRBD1 (6 bases). Trimming cost V 5 bases and J 4 bases, with 14 bases left between them. CDR1 is SQVTM and CDR2 is ANQGSEA in the germline V gene. This CDR3 region has 14 residues. This CDR3 is CSVCSGGGNEKLFF. CDR3 coding DNA: TGCAGCGTTTGCAGCGGGGGCGGTAATGAAAAACTGTTTTTT. The full variable domain, in which reference TRBV29-1 and TRBJ1-4 provide the parts outside the CDR3, is SAVISQKPSRDICQRGTSLTIQCQVDSQVTMMFWYRQQPGQSLTLIATANQGSEATYESGFVIDKFPISRPNLTFSTLTVSNMSPEDSSIYLCSVCSGGGNEKLFFGSGTQLSVL.

The rearrangement uses TRBV11-2 and TRBJ2-3; possibly TRBD1 or TRBD2 for D (5 bases each). The CDR3 runs 16 residues. Germline V gene lookup returns CDR1 SGHAT and CDR2 FQNNGV. V dropped 2 bases and J dropped 2 bases, with 14 bases sitting between them. In DNA form, the CDR3 reads TGTGCCAGCAGCTTATCTAGCAGGGTGGTCACAGATACGCAGTATTTT. Its translation: CASSLSSRVVTDTQYF.

The rearrangement joins TRBV15 to TRBJ1-5, with unresolved D. Germline lookup yields CDR1 LNHNV and CDR2 YYDKDF (reference sequence). This CDR3 region has 14 residues. Trimming removed 6 bases from V and 2 bases from J, with 11 bases in between. Here the CDR3 reads CATSSARGNQPQHF. The CDR3, as DNA: TGTGCCACCAGTTCTGCCCGGGGCAATCAGCCCCAGCATTTT.

In its sample, this clone was seen once. The rearrangement uses TRBV5-1 and TRBJ2-2; TRBD1 is a possible D gene (6 bases). The V end lost 4 bases, the J end lost 4 bases, and 20 bases lay between the germline ends. This CDR3 spans 17 amino acids. In germline, CDR1 is SGHRS, CDR2 YFSETQ. In DNA form, the CDR3 reads TGCGCCAGCAGCCGATCCCCGGACAGCCTAAGCACCGGGGAGCTGTTTTTT. This sequence encodes CASSRSPDSLSTGELFF.